This is a list of T cell receptor beta chains from one sample in a study of CD8+ T cells in alopecia areata. Sequenced by immunoSEQ multiplex PCR; TCRdb stores in-frame clones only, minus some. The table lists roughly 180,000 clones, over 55% of them singletons. Here the sequenced sample was CD4+ T cells sorted from blood, taken at week 0. The receptors originated from a human donor with alopecia areata. Both conserved end residues are part of each CDR3. A D gene is named only where the DNA matches it firmly. Rows give clone size only sometimes, using once, few, many, or a class for an expanded clone.

j_call v_call clone_size d_call cdr3_nt cdr3_aa
TRBJ2-6 TRBV28 NA NA TGTGCCAGCAGTTCCGGGGCCTCTGGGGCCAACGTCCTGACTTTC CASSSGASGANVLTF
TRBJ2-7 TRBV14 once NA TGTGCCAGCAGCACGGGGGCAGGGCCCTTCTACGAGCAGTACTTC CASSTGAGPFYEQYF
TRBJ2-3 TRBV13 NA TRBD1 TGTGCCAGCAGCTCGACAGGGTACACAGATACGCAGTATTTT CASSSTGYTDTQYF
TRBJ2-4 TRBV7-9 NA NA TGTGCCAGCAGCCCTGGGGCCAAAAACATTCAGTACTTC CASSPGAKNIQYF
TRBJ1-1 TRBV29-1 NA NA TGCAGCGTTGACGGGTTAAACTCTGAAGCTTTCTTT CSVDGLNSEAFF
TRBJ2-2 TRBV7-2 NA NA TGTGCCAGCAGCTTAGCGGATAGGAAGGAGCTGTTTTTT CASSLADRKELFF
TRBJ2-7 TRBV29-1 NA NA TGCAGCGCGTCATTCTCCTACGAGCAGTACTTC CSASFSYEQYF
TRBJ1-1 TRBV29-1 NA NA TGCAGCGTTGAACGTAGGGATGAAGCTTTCTTT CSVERRDEAFF
TRBJ2-3 TRBV6-5 few TRBD2 TGTGCCAGCAGTTATCTAGCGGGGGGTTCAGATACGCAGTATTTT CASSYLAGGSDTQYF
TRBJ1-1 TRBV4-3 NA NA TGCGCCAGCAGCCAAGTAGGAGGGCATGAGAACACTGAAGCTTTCTTT CASSQVGGHENTEAFF
TRBJ2-5 TRBV5-1 NA NA TGCGCCAGCAGCTTAACAAGGTCCCAAGAGACCCAGTACTTC CASSLTRSQETQYF
TRBJ2-6 TRBV29-1 NA NA TGCAGCGCGACAGCCGACTCTGGGGCCAACGTCCTGACTTTC CSATADSGANVLTF
TRBJ1-6 TRBV7-2 NA TRBD1 TGTGCCAGCAGCCCACTGCAGGGGGACTTTTGGAATTCACCCCTCCACTTT CASSPLQGDFWNSPLHF
TRBJ2-1 TRBV6-5 NA NA TGTGCCAGCAGGGGCGGGACCCCAAGTAATGAGCAGTTCTTC CASRGGTPSNEQFF
TRBJ1-2 TRBV29-1 NA NA TGCAGCGTTGTAAGGGGCGACTATGGCTACACCTTC CSVVRGDYGYTF
TRBJ1-1 TRBV29-1 NA NA TGCAGCGTTGAGTTAGGCGCCATGAACACTGAAGCTTTCTTT CSVELGAMNTEAFF
TRBJ2-1 TRBV7-9 once NA TGTGCCTCGGACCGGGAGAACCATTTAACTAAGCAGTTCTTC CASDRENHLTKQFF
TRBJ2-1 TRBV6-1 NA TRBD1 TGTGCCGGACAGGGGGCTAAGTCCTACAATGAGCAGTTCTTC CAGQGAKSYNEQFF
TRBJ1-1 TRBV5-1 NA NA TGCGCCAGCAGCTCAATTGCGGACAGTCGGGGAACTGAAGCTTTCTTT CASSSIADSRGTEAFF